Reported below is one T cell receptor beta chain. This clonotype was seen many times. This clone's antigen is unknown. Base qualities are not provided; no much larger clone lies one nucleotide away. Amplification of TCR beta CDR3 regions was carried out from RNA transcripts. A first-round RT-PCR of the TCR CDR3 used the HTBI primer set with the Qiagen OneStep RT-PCR kit. A second multiplex PCR round built the libraries, followed by size selection and purification. Libraries were sequenced paired-end with 100 bp reads on an Illumina HiSeq2000. Per the source publication's procedure: SOAPnuke was used to process the raw data, throwing out any read that contained adapters or uncalled bases, had a mean Phred below 15, or lacked an exact constant-primer or identifier match. COPE v1.2.5 was used to merge high-quality paired reads, and clonotypes were defined as unique nucleotide sequences. MiTCR v1.1 was used to align clonotypes to the IMGT TRBV, TRBD and TRBJ reference segments. Only V-J combinations with frequency above 0.0001, covering about 99% of repertoires, were analysed. The TCS score was defined as the ratio of F50 (clonal expansion) to E x V (chaos), calculated using BLOSUM62-based TCRdist between CDR3 peptides within each V-J. Welch's t-statistics and random forest reduced approximately 520 V-J features to 13, which were used in a naive Bayes classifier (R e1071). The raw public reads went through TCRdb reprocessing: fastp at Q25, MiXCR clone calling, in-frame beta chains kept. Under each unique CDR3 protein, matching rows form one entry showing the most common genes and DNA. TCRdb, not the original authors, processed these V and J calls. This sample comprises more than 600,000 distinct CDR3 sequences, about 16% of them detected only once. The ten largest clones capture approximately 8% of the sample.

Including the terminal cysteine and phenylalanine, the CDR3 comprises 14 residues. The sequence is cut down to CDR3 DNA, 42 bases in frame from base 1. Looking up the germline V gene (reference sequence) yields CDR1 SGHAT and CDR2 FQDESV. The V and J ends are trimmed by 2 bases and 3 bases, leaving 8 bases between them. A patient counted as having stable Graves' hyperthyroidism if no progression to ophthalmopathy occurred over 18 months of follow-up. Hyperthyroidism patients were aged 18 to 65 years and newly diagnosed, with disease duration of less than 2 months. Exclusion was applied to patients with uncontrolled infections, other autoimmune diseases, pregnancy or lactation. Diagnoses relied on clinical symptoms, serum thyroxine and TRAb, thyroid ultrasound and orbital computed tomography. PBMCs were separated from 10 ml of fresh peripheral blood using Ficoll-Paque density gradient centrifugation. Total RNA was extracted using Trizol reagent, and RNA quality was assessed on an Agilent 2100 Bioanalyzer.

These data come from a study of T cells in Graves' hyperthyroidism and ophthalmopathy (dated by TCRdb to the late 2010s). A note on the overall study: Peripheral blood samples were taken at initial diagnosis, before any treatment was given. To identify TCR V-J signatures that set the groups apart, the researchers used a discovery cohort of about a hundred patients, made up of 43 with Graves' ophthalmopathy and approximately 57 with stable Graves' hyperthyroidism. Prospective prediction of ophthalmopathy was tested in an independent validation cohort consisting of under 20 hyperthyroidism patients and 15 or so patients who later progressed to ophthalmopathy. The approximately 100 discovery patients were divided at random into training and test sets in a 7:3 ratio. In addition, the study compared T-cell repertoires in thyroid tissue and in blood from roughly six Graves' hyperthyroidism patients. After sampling, hyperthyroidism patients received methimazole starting at 30 mg daily, and ophthalmopathy patients received high-dose intravenous methylprednisolone. According to the paper, TCR Vbeta CDR3 sequencing was carried out on 135 peripheral blood samples, which came from fewer than 50 ophthalmopathy, roughly 75 hyperthyroidism and approximately 17 progressor patients.

Study-level results and caveats: Ophthalmopathy was separated from stable hyperthyroidism by a 13 V-J signature model, with 87.88% sensitivity and roughly 84% specificity obtained in cross-validation and 80%/75% obtained in testing. Most expanded thyroid clonotypes (frequency above 0.001) were also detected in blood, a finding suggesting that blood repertoires may reflect thyroid immune responses. No statistical method was used to set the sample size in advance, and investigators knew the group allocation. In validation, the model predicted progression to ophthalmopathy with approximately 71% sensitivity and 72% to 85% specificity, a median of about 6 months before onset.

Here the chain combines TRBV11-1 and TRBJ2-1, with the D gene uncertain. The sequence was obtained from a man aged 18 to 29 with Graves' hyperthyroidism. The source material was blood. The nucleotides read TGTGCCAGCAGCTTAACCCCAGTCTACAATGAGCAGTTCTTC. Translated, this gives CASSLTPVYNEQFF. The full variable domain, completed from the reference TRBV11-1 and TRBJ2-1 proteins outside the CDR3, reads EAEVAQSPRYKITEKSQAVAFWCDPISGHATLYWYRQILGQGPELLVQFQDESVVDDSQLPKDRFSAERLKGVDSTLKIQPAELGDSAMYLCASSLTPVYNEQFFGPGTRLTVL.